The 15 T cell receptor beta chains below come from one sample, sequenced in a study of OX40 agonist ivuxolimab in advanced cancers. Method: immunoSEQ multiplex PCR; TCRdb's copy keeps in-frame clones and lacks some. The sample yields about 96,000 clones, roughly 80% seen once. The sample consisted of CD4+ or CD8+ T cells sorted from blood, taken in a trial of the OX40 agonist ivuxolimab. The receptor source for this set is an adult with an advanced solid tumor such as melanoma, head and neck, liver or kidney cancer.

The chain has TRBV10-3 and TRBJ2-7, with TRBD2 identical over 10 bases. There are 16 residues in the CDR3. Unmatched junction bases numbered 17, after V lost 10 bases and J lost 5 bases. Looked up from germline, CDR1 is ENHRY and CDR2 is SYGVKD. Written as DNA, the CDR3 is TGTGCCACCAAGCCCCCCAGCGGGAGGGCCGGGAACGAGCAGTACTTC. Its translation is CATKPPSGRAGNEQYF.

The chain combines TRBV30 with TRBJ2-5, with TRBD1 identical over 10 bases. Per the germline V gene, CDR1 is GTSNPN and CDR2 is SVGIG (reference sequence). V shed 1 base, J shed 5 bases, and the junction held 4 bases outside the gene matches. There are 14 residues in the CDR3. The CDR3, as DNA: TGTGCCTGGAGTGACGACAGGGGGCAGGAGACCCAGTACTTC. Its protein product is CAWSDDRGQETQYF.

In its sample, this clone was seen a few times. The rearrangement uses TRBV5-1 and TRBJ2-1; 13 nucleotides agree with TRBD2. Per the germline V gene, CDR1 is SGHRS and CDR2 is YFSETQ. CDR3 length: 15 residues. V lost 3 bases and J lost 5; bases outside the gene matches: 2. The CDR3 here is CASSSTSGGNNEQFF. The DNA for the CDR3 is TGCGCCAGCAGCTCGACTAGCGGGGGGAACAATGAGCAGTTCTTC.

The rearrangement joins TRBV27 to TRBJ1-5; D is unclear. Germline V CDR1 and CDR2: MNHEY, SMNVEV (reference sequence). V lost 5 bases and J lost 9, with 17 bases in between. The CDR3 extends over 14 amino acids. The CDR3 DNA follows: TGTGCCAGCAGTCCAGGTGGGGTTTGGGGGCCCCAGCATTTT. Amino acid sequence: CASSPGGVWGPQHF.

The V and J genes are TRBV9 and TRBJ2-3, with D possibly matching TRBD1 (5 bases). In germline, CDR1 is SGDLS, CDR2 YYNGEE. The CDR3 consists of 15 residues. The ends were cut back, 0 bases at V and 2 bases at J, with 10 bases in the middle. CDR3 sequence reads: CASSVEAGATDTQYF. The DNA of the CDR3 is TGTGCCAGCAGCGTAGAAGCTGGGGCCACAGATACGCAGTATTTT.

J is TRBJ2-7 and V is TRBV5-1; 8 bases fit TRBD1. The V segment lost 5 bases and the J segment 0 bases; nucleotides outside the gene matches: 7. This CDR3 has 15 amino acids. Germline values: CDR1 SGHRS, CDR2 YFSETQ. This CDR3 is CASRQSGQGSYEQYF. In DNA form, the CDR3 reads TGCGCCAGCAGACAATCTGGACAGGGCTCCTACGAGCAGTACTTC. Together with reference TRBV5-1 and TRBJ2-7, the CDR3 gives the full variable domain: KAGVTQTPRYLIKTRGQQVTLSCSPISGHRSVSWYQQTPGQGLQFLFEYFSETQRNKGNFPGRFSGRQFSNSRSEMNVSTLELGDSALYLCASRQSGQGSYEQYFGPGTRLTVT.

This rearrangement joins TRBV30 to TRBJ2-3; D ambiguous. V dropped 5 bases and J dropped 11 bases, with 17 bases sitting between them. The CDR3 is made up of 12 amino acids. The V gene's germline CDR1 is GTSNPN and CDR2 SVGIG (reference sequence). CDR3 loop: CAWSATSVGQYF. The CDR3 nucleotides are TGTGCCTGGTCAGCAACTTCCGTAGGGCAGTATTTT.

The gene calls are TRBV10-1 and TRBJ2-2, with 13 bases fitting TRBD2. This CDR3 comprises 15 residues. Trimming at V came to 7 bases and at J to 5 bases, leaving 4 bases not matched to a gene. Germline CDR1 reads WNHNN; CDR2 reads SYGVQD (reference sequence). The CDR3 reads CASTQGLAGTGELFF. The CDR3 DNA reads TGCGCCAGCACCCAGGGACTAGCGGGGACCGGGGAGCTGTTTTTT.

The chain uses TRBV5-1 and TRBJ2-1; 9 bases align to TRBD2. This CDR3 spans 14 amino acids. The V segment lost 5 bases and the J segment 7 bases; nucleotides outside the gene matches: 7. Germline CDR1 SGHRS, CDR2 YFSETQ. The CDR3 DNA reads TGCGCCAGCAGAAAGGGCCTAGCGGGAAATGAGCAGTTCTTC. Amino acids: CASRKGLAGNEQFF. The variable domain in full, with the rest retrieved from reference TRBV5-1 and TRBJ2-1, is KAGVTQTPRYLIKTRGQQVTLSCSPISGHRSVSWYQQTPGQGLQFLFEYFSETQRNKGNFPGRFSGRQFSNSRSEMNVSTLELGDSALYLCASRKGLAGNEQFFGPGTRLTVL.

The CDR3 DNA reads as TGCGCCAGCAGCTTGGGACGCACAGATACGCAGTATTTT. It specifies CASSLGRTDTQYF. This chain uses TRBV5-1 with TRBJ2-3; no reliable D call. The CDR3 contains 13 residues. Germline-derived CDR1 and CDR2 are SGHRS and YFSETQ. V was pared by 0 bases and J by 1 base, with 3 bases between.

V usage is TRBV28 and J usage is TRBJ1-5, with D possibly TRBD1 on 5 matching bases. The CDR3 has 13 residues. Germline V CDR1 and CDR2: MDHEN, SYDVKM. V lost 7 bases and J 0 bases, leaving 7 bases between the germline ends. CDR3 nucleotide sequence: TGTGCCAGCACAGGGTATAGCAATCAGCCCCAGCATTTT. This sequence encodes CASTGYSNQPQHF.

The chain combines TRBV11-2 with TRBJ2-1; possible D gene TRBD1, 5 bases. CDR3 size: 14 residues. The germline CDR1 and CDR2 sequences are SGHAT and FQNNGV. Trimming took 3 bases from V and 6 from J, leaving 12 bases between them. Written as DNA, the CDR3 is TGTGCCAGCAGCTTGCACCAGGGTTCCAATGAGCAGTTCTTC. This codes for CASSLHQGSNEQFF.

This rearrangement joins TRBV19 to TRBJ2-1; tentatively, D is TRBD2 (5 bases). V was trimmed by 1 base and J by 6 bases, leaving 10 bases between them. This CDR3 has 14 residues. Germline-derived CDR1 and CDR2 are LNHDA and SQIVND (reference sequence). The CDR3 is CASSIVPSGNEQFF. CDR3 coding DNA: TGTGCCAGTAGTATAGTTCCAAGCGGCAATGAGCAGTTCTTC.

This clone was observed a single time. The chain is built from TRBV30 and TRBJ2-7; 7 bases fit TRBD2. J was trimmed by 2 bases and V by 2 bases; bases with no gene match: 3. CDR3 size: 13 residues. CDR1 and CDR2 (germline): GTSNPN, SVGIG (reference sequence). CDR3 sequence reads: CAWSSGVPYEQYF. The CDR3 region has the DNA TGTGCCTGGAGTAGCGGGGTCCCCTACGAGCAGTACTTC.

In this sample, this clone turned up once. The CDR3 sequence is CASSVGGGEQYF. DNA for the CDR3: TGTGCCAGCAGCGTAGGAGGGGGCGAGCAGTACTTC. The chain couples TRBV9 to TRBJ2-7, with D perhaps TRBD1 (6 bases). V lost 0 bases and J 6 bases, leaving 7 bases between the germline ends. The CDR3 loop spans 12 amino acids. CDR1 is SGDLS, CDR2 YYNGEE, per germline.